This T cell receptor beta chain stems from a study of long-term antiretroviral therapy in people with HIV. Remarks on this clone: Its antigen is still unknown.

Whole-study results and caveats: Pre-ART expanded TRB clones stayed dominant throughout, though often decreasing after ART.

The run of the v3.0 immunoSEQ assay was at survey level. TCRdb keeps only in-frame clones here, not all; method: immunoSEQ multiplex PCR. The sample consists of over 30,000 clones, 95% to 98% of them appearing once. Germline V gives CDR1 LGHNA, CDR2 YNFKEQ. Unmatched junction bases numbered 5, after V lost 1 base and J lost 5 bases. The CDR3 length is 16 residues. The source material was unsorted PBMCs, sampled 7.6 years after starting antiretroviral therapy. The clonotype originates from a man aged 25-45 years with HIV. The rearrangement links TRBV4-2 to TRBJ2-5, with TRBD1 matching 12 bases. In nucleotides, the CDR3 is TGTGCCAGCAGCCAAGCCGGGACAGGGGGCGGGGAGACCCAGTACTTC. Translated: CASSQAGTGGGETQYF.